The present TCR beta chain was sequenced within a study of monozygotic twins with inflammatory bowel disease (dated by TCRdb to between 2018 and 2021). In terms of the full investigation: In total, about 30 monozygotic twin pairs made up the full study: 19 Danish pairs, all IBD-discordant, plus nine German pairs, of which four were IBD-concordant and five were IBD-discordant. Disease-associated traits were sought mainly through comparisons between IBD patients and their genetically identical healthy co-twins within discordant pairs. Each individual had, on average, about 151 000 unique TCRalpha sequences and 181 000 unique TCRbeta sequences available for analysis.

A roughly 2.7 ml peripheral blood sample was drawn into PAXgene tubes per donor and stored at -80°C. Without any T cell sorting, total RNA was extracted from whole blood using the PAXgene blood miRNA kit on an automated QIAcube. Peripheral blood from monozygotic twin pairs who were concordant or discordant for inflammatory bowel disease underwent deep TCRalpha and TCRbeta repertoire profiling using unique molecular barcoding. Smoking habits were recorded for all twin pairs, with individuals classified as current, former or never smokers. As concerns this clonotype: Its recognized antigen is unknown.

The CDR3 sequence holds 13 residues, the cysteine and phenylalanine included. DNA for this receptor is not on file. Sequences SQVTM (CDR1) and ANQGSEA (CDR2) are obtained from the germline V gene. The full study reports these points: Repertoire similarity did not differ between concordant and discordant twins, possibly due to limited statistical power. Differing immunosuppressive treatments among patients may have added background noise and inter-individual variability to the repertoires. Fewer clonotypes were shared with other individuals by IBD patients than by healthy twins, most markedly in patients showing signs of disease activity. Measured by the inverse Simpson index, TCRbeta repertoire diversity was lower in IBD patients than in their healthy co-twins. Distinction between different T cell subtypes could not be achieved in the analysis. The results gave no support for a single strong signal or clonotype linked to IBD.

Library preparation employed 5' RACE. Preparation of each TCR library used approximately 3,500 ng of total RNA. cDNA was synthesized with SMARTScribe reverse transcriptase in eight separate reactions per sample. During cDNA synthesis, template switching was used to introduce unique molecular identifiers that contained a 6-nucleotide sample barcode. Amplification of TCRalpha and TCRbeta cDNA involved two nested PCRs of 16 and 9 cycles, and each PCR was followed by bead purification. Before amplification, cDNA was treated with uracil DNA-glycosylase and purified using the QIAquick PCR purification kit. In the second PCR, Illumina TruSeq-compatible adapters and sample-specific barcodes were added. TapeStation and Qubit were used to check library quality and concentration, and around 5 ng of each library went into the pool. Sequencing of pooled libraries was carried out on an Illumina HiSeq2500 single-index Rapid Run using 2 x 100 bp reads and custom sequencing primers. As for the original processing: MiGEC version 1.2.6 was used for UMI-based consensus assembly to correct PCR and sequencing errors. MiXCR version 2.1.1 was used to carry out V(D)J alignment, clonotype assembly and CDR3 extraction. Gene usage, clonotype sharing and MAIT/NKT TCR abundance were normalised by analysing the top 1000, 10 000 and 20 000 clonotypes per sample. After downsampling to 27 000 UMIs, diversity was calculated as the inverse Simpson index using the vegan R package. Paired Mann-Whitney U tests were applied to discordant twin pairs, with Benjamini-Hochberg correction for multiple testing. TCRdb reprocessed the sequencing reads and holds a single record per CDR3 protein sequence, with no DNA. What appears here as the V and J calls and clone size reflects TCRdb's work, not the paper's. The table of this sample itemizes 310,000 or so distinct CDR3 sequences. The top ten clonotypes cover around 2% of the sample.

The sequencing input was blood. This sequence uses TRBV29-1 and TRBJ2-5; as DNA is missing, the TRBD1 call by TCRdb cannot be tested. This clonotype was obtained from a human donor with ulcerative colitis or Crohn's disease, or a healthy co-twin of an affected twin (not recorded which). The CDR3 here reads CSATGLAQETQYF.